This TCR beta chain was identified during a study of T cells in Graves' hyperthyroidism and ophthalmopathy. For the study at large: Peripheral blood was collected at initial diagnosis, before any treatment.

Findings of the study overall: Appearing also in blood were most of the thyroid clonotypes expanded above 0.001.

Germline V CDR1 and CDR2: SGHVS, FQNEAQ. Trimming took 1 base from V and 5 from J, leaving 15 bases between them. This CDR3 contains 16 residues. A few counts support this clonotype. Antigen unknown. Amplification yielded TCR beta CDR3 regions, with RNA transcripts as the source. HTBI primers drove first-round RT-PCR of the TCR CDR3. TCRdb re-analysed the multiplex PCR reads in MiXCR, keeping a single row per CDR3 protein. The data show about 640,000 distinct CDR3 sequences, around 20% seen once. Researchers barred patients who had uncontrolled infection, other autoimmune disease, pregnancy or lactation.

This chain links TRBV7-8 with TRBJ2-1; unclear D gene. Sample: blood. The sequence derives from a man aged 30 to 45 with Graves' ophthalmopathy. In nucleotides, the CDR3 is TGTGCCAGCAGCTTAGTCGCCGACCCCCCCAACAATGAGCAGTTCTTC. It yields the protein CASSLVADPPNNEQFF.